These 8 T cell receptor beta chains were all obtained from the same sample, sequenced in a study of beta chain features in type 1 diabetes. Regarding the study as a whole: TCRB CDR3s were moderately but significantly shorter in Type 1 diabetes patients in all four CD4+ subsets.

For these TCRs, the target antigens are not known. The entirety of the isolated RNA underwent reverse transcription, so expressed TCRB transcripts were sequenced. Method: immunoSEQ multiplex PCR; TCRdb's copy keeps in-frame clones and lacks some. The sample contains 150,000 to 200,000 clones, 6.5% to 9.5% of which appear only once. Sample: central memory CD4+ T cells from blood. The source of these receptors is a woman in her thirties or forties with type 1 diabetes.

CDR3: CASSTGTGNHNEQFF. In nucleotides, the CDR3 is TGTGCCAGCAGCACCGGGACAGGGAATCACAATGAGCAGTTCTTC. The chain carries TRBV7-7 and TRBJ2-1, with 9 positions matching TRBD1. The CDR3 length is 15 residues. The V segment lost 5 bases and the J segment 5 bases; nucleotides outside the gene matches: 7. Germline assignment: CDR1 SSHAT and CDR2 FNYEAQ (reference sequence).

This clone was seen more than once but under ten times. V and J are TRBV5-1 and TRBJ1-2, with 7 bases aligning to TRBD1. The CDR3 loop spans 14 amino acids. CDR1 is SGHRS, CDR2 YFSETQ, per germline. After removal of 0 bases from V and 5 bases from J, the junction contained 4 bases not matched to a gene. CDR3 DNA: TGCGCCAGCAGCTTGGGCGACAGGGCGTATGGCTACACCTTC. Translating gives CASSLGDRAYGYTF.

This clone appeared a few times. This chain joins TRBV2 and TRBJ1-1; the D is unclear. Germline V lookup: CDR1 SNHLY, CDR2 FYNNEI. This CDR3 contains 15 residues. V shed 6 bases and J shed 0 bases, with 14 bases lying between them. CDR3 region: CASRFGEGMNTEAFF. The CDR3 DNA sequence: TGTGCCAGCAGGTTTGGGGAGGGAATGAACACTGAAGCTTTCTTT.

This clone was counted between two and nine times. The rearrangement uses TRBV15 and TRBJ2-7; TRBD1 agrees at 8 bases. The length of the CDR3 is 17 residues. V was clipped by 1 base and J by 1 base; unmatched bases: 9. Germline lookup yields CDR1 LNHNV and CDR2 YYDKDF (reference sequence). DNA of the CDR3: TGTGCCACCAGCAGAGGTCCCGGACAGGGATCTTCCTACGAGCAGTACTTC. It translates to CATSRGPGQGSSYEQYF.

This clone was observed a few times. J is TRBJ2-5 and V is TRBV4-3; D is possibly TRBD2 (7 bases). CDR3 length: 20 residues. V was clipped by 0 bases and J by 3 bases, with 26 bases between them. The V gene's germline CDR1 is LGHNA and CDR2 YSLEER. The CDR3 here is CASSQELVVRGASLKETQYF. DNA for the CDR3: TGCGCCAGCAGCCAAGAACTCGTTGTACGGGGGGCCAGTTTGAAAGAGACCCAGTACTTC.

This clone appeared a few times. DNA for the CDR3: TGCGCCAGCAGCCCAGGACACATTAGGGACACCGGGGAGCTGTTTTTT. Translating gives CASSPGHIRDTGELFF. The rearrangement links TRBV5-1 to TRBJ2-2; perhaps TRBD1 as D (5 bases). The germline V gene has CDR1 SGHRS and CDR2 YFSETQ. This CDR3 is built from 16 residues. The V and J ends lost 4 bases and 3 bases respectively, with 16 bases between them.

There are a few counts of this clone. The chain links TRBV9 to TRBJ1-5; a possible D gene is TRBD1 (6 bases). This CDR3 is built from 15 residues. CDR1 is SGDLS, CDR2 YYNGEE, per germline. V lost 4 bases and J 2 bases, leaving 13 bases between the germline ends. The CDR3 loop is CASSPGALGNQPQHF. The CDR3 DNA reads TGTGCCAGCAGCCCAGGGGCCCTCGGCAATCAGCCCCAGCATTTT.

The chain links TRBV4-2 to TRBJ2-5; D is perhaps TRBD1 (6 bases). The CDR3 is made up of 14 amino acids. Trimming pared 4 bases from V and 6 bases from J, leaving 15 bases between. CDR1 and CDR2 from the germline V gene are LGHNA and YNFKEQ. This CDR3 is CASSPSWGPQTQYF. The CDR3, as DNA: TGTGCCAGCAGCCCTTCGTGGGGGCCGCAGACCCAGTACTTC.